This T cell receptor beta chain was found in a study of monozygotic twins with inflammatory bowel disease. The CDR3 loop spans 17 amino acids. The V gene's germline CDR1 is MGHRA and CDR2 YSYEKL. Each UMI harboured a 6-nucleotide sample barcode and was appended via template switching. The authors ran two nested PCRs of about 16 and 10 cycles on TCRalpha and TCRbeta cDNA. Following a re-call of the 5' RACE reads, TCRdb has one entry per CDR3 protein and lacks DNA. Reported are approximately 400,000 distinct CDR3 sequences; the ten largest clones contain 2.5% to 3%. Whole blood that had not undergone T cell sorting provided the isolated total RNA.

The J gene is TRBJ2-2, the V gene TRBV4-1; checking the TCRdb D call of TRBD1 is not possible without DNA. The receptor was isolated from a human donor with ulcerative colitis or Crohn's disease, or a healthy co-twin of an affected twin (not recorded which). The sample consisted of blood. The CDR3 spells CASSLTSGTKNTGELFF.